This T cell receptor beta chain emerged from a study of breast tumors, draining lymph nodes, adjacent tissues. General study points: The lymph node origin of tumor T cells was framed as consistent with a hypothesis, not demonstrated. Tumor repertoires ranked between lymph nodes and nontumor tissue in diversity, with V and J gene preferences. The data were judged consistent with most tumor T cells coming from lymph node and expanding in tumor.

TCRdb re-called the multiplex PCR reads through MiXCR, storing one row per CDR3 protein. The sample shows 20,000 to 25,000 distinct CDR3 sequences, approximately 61% of them seen only once. This clonotype showed up just once. No antigen is known for it. Germline V gene lookup returns CDR1 SEHNR and CDR2 FQNEAQ (reference sequence). The V segment lost 2 bases and the J segment 7 bases; nucleotides outside the gene matches: 6. The CDR3 is made up of 15 amino acids. The chain carries TRBV7-9 and TRBJ1-2; 11 nucleotides align to TRBD1. Sequencing input: tumor-adjacent breast tissue. This receptor was identified in a female donor with breast cancer. Some clones in this sample may be carry-over from other donors' samples. The CDR3 loop is CASSLSGQGVGGYTF. Written as DNA, the CDR3 is TGTGCCAGCAGCTTATCGGGACAGGGGGTCGGTGGCTACACCTTC.